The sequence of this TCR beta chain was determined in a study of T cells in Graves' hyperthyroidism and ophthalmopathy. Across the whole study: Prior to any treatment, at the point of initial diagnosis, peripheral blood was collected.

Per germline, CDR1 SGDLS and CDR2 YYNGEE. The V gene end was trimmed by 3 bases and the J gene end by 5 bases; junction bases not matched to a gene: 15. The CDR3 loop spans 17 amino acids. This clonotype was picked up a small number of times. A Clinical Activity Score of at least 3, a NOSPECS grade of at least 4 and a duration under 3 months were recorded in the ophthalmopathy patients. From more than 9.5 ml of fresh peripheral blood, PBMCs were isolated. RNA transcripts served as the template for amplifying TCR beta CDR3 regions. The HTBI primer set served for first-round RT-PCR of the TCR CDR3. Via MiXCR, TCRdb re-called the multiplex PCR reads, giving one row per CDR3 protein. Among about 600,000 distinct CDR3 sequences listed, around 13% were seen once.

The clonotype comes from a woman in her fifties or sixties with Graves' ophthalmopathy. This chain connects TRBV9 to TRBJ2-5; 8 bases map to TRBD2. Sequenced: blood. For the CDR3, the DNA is TGTGCCAGCAGCGCACCCCCTGCGGGAGGTTTTATGGAGACCCAGTACTTC. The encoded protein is CASSAPPAGGFMETQYF.